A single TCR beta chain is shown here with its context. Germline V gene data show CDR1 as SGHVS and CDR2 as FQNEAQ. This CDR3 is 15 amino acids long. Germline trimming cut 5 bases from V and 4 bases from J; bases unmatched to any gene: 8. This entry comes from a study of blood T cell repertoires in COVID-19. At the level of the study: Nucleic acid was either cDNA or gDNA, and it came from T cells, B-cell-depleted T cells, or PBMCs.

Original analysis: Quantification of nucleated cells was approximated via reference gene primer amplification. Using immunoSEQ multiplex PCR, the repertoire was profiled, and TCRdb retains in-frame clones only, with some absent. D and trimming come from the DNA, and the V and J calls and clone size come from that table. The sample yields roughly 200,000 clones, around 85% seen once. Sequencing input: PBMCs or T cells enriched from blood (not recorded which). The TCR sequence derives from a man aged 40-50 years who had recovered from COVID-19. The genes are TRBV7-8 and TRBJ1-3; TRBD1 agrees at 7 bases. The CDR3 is CASSTQGQLGNTIYF. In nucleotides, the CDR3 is TGTGCCAGCAGCACCCAGGGACAGTTGGGAAACACCATATATTTT.